Described below is a single TCR beta chain sequence and its context. This specimen comes from a study of CD8 T cells in Susac syndrome. The wider study: Blood was drawn from patients with Susac syndrome. At that point, they were therapy-naive, on corticosteroids, or on intravenous immunoglobulin alone.

A quantity of about 0.5 to 1 ug RNA underwent reverse transcription using random hexamers. TCRdb re-derived calls from the immunoSEQ multiplex PCR reads in MiXCR, one entry per CDR3 protein. The table shows tens of thousands of distinct CDR3 sequences, with just under 95% occurring only once. The V and J ends lost 4 bases and 2 bases respectively, with 14 bases between them. This CDR3 spans 16 amino acids. The germline CDR1 and CDR2 sequences are KGHDR and SFDVKD. The rearrangement joins TRBV24-1 to TRBJ2-1; D gene uncertain. This TCR came from a human donor with Susac syndrome. What was sequenced was CD8+ T cells from PBMCs. The DNA for the CDR3 is TGTGCCACCAGTGAGATGGGGAACCTCGCCTACAATGAGCAGTTCTTC. It yields the protein CATSEMGNLAYNEQFF.